The sequence of this T cell receptor (beta chain) was determined in a study of blood T cell repertoires in COVID-19. V was clipped by 6 bases and J by 2 bases, with 11 bases between them. This CDR3 comprises 14 residues. Germline CDR1 reads MNHEY; CDR2 reads SVGEGT. The method was immunoSEQ multiplex PCR; TCRdb's version includes in-frame clones alone and lacks a portion of them. The sample shows about 270,000 clones, around 90% of them seen only once. The clonotype originates from a woman between 50 and 59 years old who had recovered from COVID-19. This chain uses TRBV6-2 or TRBV6-3 with TRBJ1-5; D unclear. The sample consisted of PBMCs or T cells enriched from blood (not recorded which). CDR3 DNA sequence: TGTGCCAGCAGCCAGAGATTCGGCAATCAGCCCCAGCATTTT. It yields the protein CASSQRFGNQPQHF.